The TCR beta chain under discussion was sequenced for a study of cytomegalovirus exposure and HLA in healthy donors. PCR employed 60 Vbeta and 13 Jbeta primers. Libraries were prepared by immunoSEQ multiplex PCR; TCRdb keeps only in-frame clonotypes and omits some of them. The table lists 95,000 to 150,000 clones, 81% of them singletons, with about 1.7% in the top ten. General study findings and limits: Judged likely to be a sequencing artifact was a cluster of highly shared sequence variants. Associated with cytomegalovirus, according to the listing, were around 170 TCR beta chains.

Notes on this clone: Its antigen is still unknown.

The sequenced sample consisted of PBMCs. The TCR sequence derives from a man between 18 and 29 years old in good health and CMV-seronegative.

The CDR3 sequence is CASSLGGGLYEQYF. In DNA, the CDR3 is TGCGCCAGCAGCTTGGGGGGGGGCTTATACGAGCAGTACTTC. The gene calls are TRBV5-1 and TRBJ2-7; a weak D match, TRBD2 (7 bases). Germline V lookup: CDR1 SGHRS, CDR2 YFSETQ. Trimming removed 0 bases at V and 4 bases at J, with 11 bases between. The CDR3 consists of 14 residues.